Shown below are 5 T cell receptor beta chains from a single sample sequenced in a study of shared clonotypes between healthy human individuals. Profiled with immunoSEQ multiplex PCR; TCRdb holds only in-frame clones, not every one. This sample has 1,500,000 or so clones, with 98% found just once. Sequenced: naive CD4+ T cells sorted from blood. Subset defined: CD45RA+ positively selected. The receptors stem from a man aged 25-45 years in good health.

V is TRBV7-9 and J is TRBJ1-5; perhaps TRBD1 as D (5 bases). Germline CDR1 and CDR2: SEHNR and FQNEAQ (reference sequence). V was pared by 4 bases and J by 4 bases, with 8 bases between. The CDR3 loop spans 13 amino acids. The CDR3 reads CASSSEGNQPQHF. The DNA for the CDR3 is TGTGCCAGCAGCTCCGAGGGGAATCAGCCCCAGCATTTT.

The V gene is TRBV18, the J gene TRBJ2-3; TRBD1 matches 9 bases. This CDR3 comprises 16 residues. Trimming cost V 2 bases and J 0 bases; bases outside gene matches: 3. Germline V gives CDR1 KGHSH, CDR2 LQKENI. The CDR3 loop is CASSPSGTGSTDTQYF. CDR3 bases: TGTGCCAGCTCACCATCCGGGACAGGGAGCACAGATACGCAGTATTTT. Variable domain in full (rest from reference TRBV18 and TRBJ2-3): NAGVMQNPRHLVRRRGQEARLRCSPMKGHSHVYWYRQLPEEGLKFMVYLQKENIIDESGMPKERFSAEFPKEGPSILRIQQVVRGDSAAYFCASSPSGTGSTDTQYFGPGTRLTVL.

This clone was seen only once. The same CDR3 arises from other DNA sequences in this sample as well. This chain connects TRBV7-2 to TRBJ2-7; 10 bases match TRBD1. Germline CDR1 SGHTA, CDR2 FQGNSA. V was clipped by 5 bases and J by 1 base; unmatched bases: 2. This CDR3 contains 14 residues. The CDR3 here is CASSRDRGSYEQYF. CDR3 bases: TGTGCCAGCAGCCGGGACAGGGGATCCTACGAGCAGTACTTC.

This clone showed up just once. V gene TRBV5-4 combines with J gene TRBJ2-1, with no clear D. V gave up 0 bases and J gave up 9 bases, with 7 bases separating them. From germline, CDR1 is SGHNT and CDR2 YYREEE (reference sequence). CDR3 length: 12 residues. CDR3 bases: TGTGCCAGCAGCTTGGAATATAGTGAGCAGTTCTTC. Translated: CASSLEYSEQFF. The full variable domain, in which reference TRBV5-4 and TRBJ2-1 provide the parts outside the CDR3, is ETGVTQSPTHLIKTRGQQVTLRCSSQSGHNTVSWYQQALGQGPQFIFQYYREEENGRGNFPPRFSGLQFPNYSSELNVNALELDDSALYLCASSLEYSEQFFGPGTRLTVL.

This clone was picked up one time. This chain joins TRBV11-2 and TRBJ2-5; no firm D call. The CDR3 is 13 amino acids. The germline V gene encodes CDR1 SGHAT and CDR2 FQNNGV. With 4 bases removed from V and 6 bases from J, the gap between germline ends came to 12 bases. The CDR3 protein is CASSSLGLQTQYF. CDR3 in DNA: TGTGCCAGCAGCTCATTAGGGTTGCAGACCCAGTACTTC.